This is a list of T cell receptor beta chains from one sample in a study of T cell repertoires in cytomegalovirus infection. TCRdb reanalysed the reads using MiXCR and keeps one entry per CDR3 protein. This table has 250,000 to 300,000 distinct CDR3 sequences, roughly 10% appearing once. The sequencing input was PBMCs. Source of these receptors: a human donor in good health (CMV status not recorded). Some clones in this sample may be carry-over from other donors' samples. Each CDR3 is given with its conserved first and last residue. Each record gives: CDR3 protein, CDR3 DNA, J gene, D gene, clone size, V gene. The D gene is left open where the match is weak. Rows may omit the clone size; those that give it use once, few, many or a size class.

CDR3 protein: CASSLGTGGNTEAFF
CDR3 DNA: TGTGCCAGCAGCTTAGGGACAGGGGGTAACACTGAAGCTTTCTTT
J gene: TRBJ1-1
D gene: TRBD1
clone size: many
V gene: TRBV7-2

CDR3 protein: CSARDLATGFNQPQHF
CDR3 DNA: TGCAGTGCTAGAGATCTCGCGACAGGGTTCAATCAGCCCCAGCATTTT
J gene: TRBJ1-5
D gene: TRBD1
clone size: -
V gene: TRBV20-1

CDR3 protein: CASSPRKQGTGELFF
CDR3 DNA: TGTGCCAGCAGCCCAAGGAAACAGGGGACCGGGGAGCTGTTTTTT
J gene: TRBJ2-2
D gene: TRBD1
clone size: many
V gene: TRBV7-8

CDR3 protein: CSVSQGTYEQYF
CDR3 DNA: TGCAGCGTAAGCCAGGGGACCTACGAGCAGTACTTC
J gene: TRBJ2-7
D gene: -
clone size: few
V gene: TRBV29-1

CDR3 protein: CASSLGQGRTFF
CDR3 DNA: TGTGCCAGCAGTTTAGGGCAGGGAAGAACTTTCTTT
J gene: TRBJ1-1
D gene: -
clone size: -
V gene: TRBV28

CDR3 protein: CATSRGGLAGVDEQFF
CDR3 DNA: TGTGCCACCAGCAGGGGGGGACTAGCGGGAGTCGATGAGCAGTTCTTC
J gene: TRBJ2-1
D gene: TRBD2
clone size: many
V gene: TRBV15

CDR3 protein: CASSFGTRAYEQYF
CDR3 DNA: TGTGCCAGCAGTTTCGGGACTAGGGCCTACGAGCAGTACTTC
J gene: TRBJ2-7
D gene: TRBD2
clone size: -
V gene: TRBV2

CDR3 protein: CASSWVPLGTGELFF
CDR3 DNA: TGTGCCAGCAGCTGGGTGCCCCTGGGGACCGGGGAGCTGTTTTTT
J gene: TRBJ2-2
D gene: -
clone size: many
V gene: TRBV7-2

CDR3 protein: CASSPGRLRGRTQYF
CDR3 DNA: TGTGCCAGCAGCCCCGGACGGCTGCGCGGACGGACCCAGTACTTC
J gene: TRBJ2-5
D gene: -
clone size: many
V gene: TRBV7-2

CDR3 protein: CASSFGVWTGNTEAFF
CDR3 DNA: TGTGCCAGCAGTTTTGGCGTTTGGACAGGGAACACTGAAGCTTTCTTT
J gene: TRBJ1-1
D gene: TRBD1
clone size: many
V gene: TRBV12-3/TRBV12-4

CDR3 protein: CASSLYSKQATNEKLFF
CDR3 DNA: TGCGCCAGCAGCCTATACAGTAAACAGGCAACTAATGAAAAACTGTTTTTT
J gene: TRBJ1-4
D gene: -
clone size: many
V gene: TRBV4-3

CDR3 protein: CASSQEAGNSYEQYF
CDR3 DNA: TGCGCCAGCAGCCAAGAAGCAGGCAACTCCTACGAGCAGTACTTC
J gene: TRBJ2-7
D gene: -
clone size: many
V gene: TRBV4-1

CDR3 protein: CARPRGQASNQPQHF
CDR3 DNA: TGTGCCAGGCCCCGGGGACAGGCGAGCAATCAGCCCCAGCATTTT
J gene: TRBJ1-5
D gene: TRBD1
clone size: -
V gene: TRBV19

CDR3 protein: CASSEAGSEKLFF
CDR3 DNA: TGTGCCAGCAGTGAAGCAGGAAGTGAAAAACTGTTTTTT
J gene: TRBJ1-4
D gene: -
clone size: -
V gene: TRBV6-1

CDR3 protein: CASTPRPSWDSKNSGANVLTF
CDR3 DNA: TGTGCCAGCACTCCTAGGCCCTCTTGGGACAGTAAAAACTCTGGGGCCAACGTCCTGACTTTC
J gene: TRBJ2-6
D gene: TRBD1
clone size: many
V gene: TRBV6-2/TRBV6-3

CDR3 protein: CASSRDRGTEAFF
CDR3 DNA: TGTGCCAGCAGCAGGGACAGAGGTACTGAAGCTTTCTTT
J gene: TRBJ1-1
D gene: TRBD1
clone size: many
V gene: TRBV7-2